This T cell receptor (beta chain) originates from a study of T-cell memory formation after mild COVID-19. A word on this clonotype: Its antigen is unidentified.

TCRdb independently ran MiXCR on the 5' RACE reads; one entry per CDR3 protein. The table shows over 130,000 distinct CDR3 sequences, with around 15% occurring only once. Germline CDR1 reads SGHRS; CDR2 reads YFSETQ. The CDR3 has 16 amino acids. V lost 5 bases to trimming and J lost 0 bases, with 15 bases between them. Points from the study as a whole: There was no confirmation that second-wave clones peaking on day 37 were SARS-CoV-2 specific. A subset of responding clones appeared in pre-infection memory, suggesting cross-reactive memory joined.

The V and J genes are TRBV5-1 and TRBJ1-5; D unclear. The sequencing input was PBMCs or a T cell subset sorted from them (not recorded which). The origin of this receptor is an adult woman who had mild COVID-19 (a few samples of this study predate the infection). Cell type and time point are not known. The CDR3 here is CASSEWAVDSNQPQHF. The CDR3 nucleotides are TGCGCCAGCAGTGAATGGGCGGTAGATAGCAATCAGCCCCAGCATTTT.